Presented here are 14 T cell receptor beta chains from one specimen sequenced in a study of vaccination effects on CD4 cells after COVID-19. Ahead of sequencing, the ViraFEST assay grew antigen-specific CD4+ T cells using viral peptide pools. Subsequent to roughly 10 days of culture, CD4+ T cells were isolated. Each person got two doses of an mRNA SARS-CoV-2 vaccine, BNT162b2 or mRNA-1273. These receptors have no identified antigens. Only in-frame clones appear in the TCRdb table, and some are missing; sequencing was by immunoSEQ multiplex PCR. The sample holds tens of thousands of clones, over 80% seen once. The specimen comprised CD4+ T cells from PBMCs cultured with SARS-CoV-2 spike peptides, sampled after COVID-19 vaccination. The receptors here all came from a human donor who received a COVID-19 vaccine. Some clones in this sample may be carry-over from other donors' samples.

V and J are TRBV2 and TRBJ2-3; tentatively, D is TRBD2 (6 bases). Per germline, CDR1 SNHLY and CDR2 FYNNEI. Trimming cost V 2 bases and J 2 bases, with 11 bases left between them. The CDR3 has 15 amino acids. CDR3 DNA: TGTGCCAGCAGTGAAACGCGGGGACCCACAGATACGCAGTATTTT. This encodes CASSETRGPTDTQYF. Together with reference TRBV2 and TRBJ2-3, the CDR3 gives the full variable domain: EPEVTQTPSHQVTQMGQEVILRCVPISNHLYFYWYRQILGQKVEFLVSFYNNEISEKSEIFDDQFSVERPDGSNFTLKIRSTKLEDSAMYFCASSETRGPTDTQYFGPGTRLTVL.

This chain uses TRBV6-5 with TRBJ1-4, with a weak D call TRBD1 (5 bases). Trimming removed 0 bases at V and 8 bases at J, with 13 bases between. Germline CDR1 MNHEY, CDR2 SVGAGI. The length of the CDR3 is 15 residues. Here the CDR3 DNA reads TGTGCCAGCAGTTACTCCTCCAGGGTTTTGGAAAAACTGTTTTTT. This codes for CASSYSSRVLEKLFF.

The rearrangement links TRBV6-4 to TRBJ2-3, with TRBD1 matching 7 bases. J gave up 1 base and V 4 bases, and 2 bases lay outside the gene matches. There are 14 residues in the CDR3. Germline CDR1 reads MRHNA; CDR2 reads SNTAGT. CDR3 loop: CASSAGGGTDTQYF. The CDR3 DNA reads TGTGCCAGCAGTGCAGGGGGAGGCACAGATACGCAGTATTTT.

The CDR3 loop reads CASRVRTDSNQPQHF. The CDR3, as DNA: TGTGCCAGCAGGGTCCGGACAGACTCCAATCAGCCCCAGCATTTT. The rearrangement links TRBV6-5 to TRBJ1-5, with D perhaps matching TRBD1 (6 bases). CDR3 length equals 15 residues. The V end was cut by 6 bases, the J end by 3 bases, with 15 bases between. The germline gives CDR1 MNHEY, CDR2 SVGAGI.

The rearrangement links TRBV5-1 to TRBJ2-3; D may be TRBD2 (7 bases). Germline values: CDR1 SGHRS, CDR2 YFSETQ. V lost 8 bases and J lost 5, with 18 bases in between. The CDR3 has 14 amino acids. CDR3 sequence: CASARGGAKDTQYF. The CDR3 bases are TGCGCCAGTGCCAGAGGGGGGGCAAAAGATACGCAGTATTTT.

The chain has TRBV29-1 and TRBJ1-1; the D is unclear. This CDR3 region has 13 residues. The V gene's germline CDR1 is SQVTM and CDR2 ANQGSEA. V dropped 1 base and J dropped 0 bases, with 6 bases sitting between them. CDR3 DNA sequence: TGCAGCGTTGAAGGGTTTATGAACACTGAAGCTTTCTTT. As protein: CSVEGFMNTEAFF.

This chain links TRBV5-1 with TRBJ2-5; 7 bases map to TRBD1. This CDR3 is built from 14 residues. Germline CDR1 SGHRS, CDR2 YFSETQ. Trimming cost V 4 bases and J 1 base; bases outside gene matches: 4. The CDR3: CASSPTGAQETQYF. CDR3 sequence (DNA): TGCGCCAGCAGCCCCACAGGGGCCCAAGAGACCCAGTACTTC.

DNA of the CDR3: TGTGCCAGCAGTTTGTCAGGGACATCCAAGCAGTACGTC. Translating gives CASSLSGTSKQYV. This chain links TRBV12-3 or TRBV12-4 with TRBJ2-7, with D possibly TRBD1 on 6 matching bases. This CDR3 comprises 13 residues. V was shortened by 3 bases and J by 8 bases, with 14 bases between the two germline ends.

The CDR3 reads CASSPRRENTEAFF. DNA for the CDR3: TGTGCCAGCAGCCCTCGGCGGGAGAACACTGAAGCTTTCTTT. The chain links TRBV9 to TRBJ1-1; no clear D. Germline V gives CDR1 SGDLS, CDR2 YYNGEE. Trimming left V 4 bases short and J 1 base short, with 11 bases between. The length of the CDR3 is 14 residues.

The chain is built from TRBV29-1 and TRBJ1-1; the D is unclear. The length of the CDR3 is 13 residues. Germline V gene sequence: CDR1 SQVTM, CDR2 ANQGSEA. With 0 bases removed from V and 4 bases from J, the gap between germline ends came to 9 bases. The CDR3 nucleotides are TGCAGCGTTGAAGACCGGCCTCGCACTGAAGCTTTCTTT. Residues: CSVEDRPRTEAFF.

The rearrangement links TRBV27 to TRBJ2-1; no definite D call. The CDR3 has 13 residues. V lost 7 bases and J lost 4, with 11 bases in between. Germline CDR1 is MNHEY and CDR2 is SMNVEV (reference sequence). Here the CDR3 reads CASKVGVYNEQFF. The CDR3 DNA sequence: TGTGCCAGCAAAGTGGGCGTATACAATGAGCAGTTCTTC.

The chain is built from TRBV3-1 (or the pseudogene TRBV3-2) and TRBJ1-4; TRBD1 agrees at 7 bases. Trimming took 3 bases from V and 5 from J; bases not matched to a gene: 6. Germline CDR1 reads LGHDT; CDR2 reads YNNKEL (reference sequence). The CDR3 has 15 amino acids. This chain's CDR3 is CASSQWDSRNEKLFF. The CDR3 DNA sequence: TGTGCCAGCAGCCAGTGGGACAGCAGAAATGAAAAACTGTTTTTT.

The chain links TRBV6-5 to TRBJ2-1; D gene uncertain. Trimming shortened V by 3 bases and J by 3 bases, and 15 bases separated the two germline ends. The CDR3 length is 16 residues. CDR1 and CDR2 from the germline V gene are MNHEY and SVGAGI. For the CDR3, the DNA is TGTGCCAGCAGTTATTCCTCGGGCCAAAGCTACAATGAGCAGTTCTTC. Translation: CASSYSSGQSYNEQFF.

The table lists this clone with a count of one. The chain couples TRBV5-4 to TRBJ2-1, with TRBD1 identical over 7 bases. The CDR3 has 16 amino acids. From germline, CDR1 is SGHNT and CDR2 YYREEE (reference sequence). V lost 3 bases, J lost 0 bases, and 6 bases stayed unmatched. CDR3 residues: CASSSKGTVSYNEQFF. The CDR3 nucleotides read TGTGCCAGCAGCTCTAAGGGGACAGTCTCCTACAATGAGCAGTTCTTC.